Shown below are 8 T cell receptor beta chains from a single sample sequenced in a study of CD8 T cells in ankylosing spondylitis. General study results and limits: It appeared that ankylosing spondylitis blood was characterized by a TCR beta motif of fewer than 10 highly homologous variants.

TCRdb independently ran MiXCR on the 5' RACE reads; one entry per CDR3 protein. The data show 500,000 to 550,000 distinct CDR3 sequences, with approximately 11% seen just once and nearly 7% held by the top ten. These receptors lack a known antigen. Sequences were obtained from blood, either unsorted or a sorted T cell fraction (not recorded which). These TCRs come from a male donor with ankylosing spondylitis.

The chain combines TRBV20-1 with TRBJ1-1; D unresolved. The germline gives CDR1 DFQATT, CDR2 SNEGSKA (reference sequence). CDR3 length: 15 amino acids. Trimming cost V 1 base and J 1 base, with 13 bases left between them. CDR3 residues: CSARAPGRPNTEAFF. The CDR3, as DNA: TGCAGTGCTAGAGCCCCTGGCAGGCCGAACACTGAAGCTTTCTTT.

A few counts support this clonotype. The rearrangement joins TRBV20-1 to TRBJ1-2; the D gene is possibly TRBD1 (6 bases). The CDR3 is 13 amino acids. The germline gives CDR1 DFQATT, CDR2 SNEGSKA (reference sequence). V lost 5 bases to trimming and J lost 0 bases, with 10 bases between them. The CDR3 here is CSAGQYTNYGYTF. DNA for the CDR3: TGCAGTGCTGGACAGTACACTAACTATGGCTACACCTTC.

This clonotype appeared a few times. The chain combines TRBV18 with TRBJ1-5, with 7 positions matching TRBD1. The V gene's germline CDR1 is KGHSH and CDR2 LQKENI. This CDR3 has 16 amino acids. After removal of 6 bases from V and 0 bases from J, the junction contained 8 bases not matched to a gene. CDR3 amino acids: CASSQGTVGSNQPQHF. For the CDR3, the DNA is TGTGCCAGCTCCCAGGGGACAGTTGGTAGCAATCAGCCCCAGCATTTT. Drawing the rest from reference TRBV18 and TRBJ1-5, the complete variable domain is NAGVMQNPRHLVRRRGQEARLRCSPMKGHSHVYWYRQLPEEGLKFMVYLQKENIIDESGMPKERFSAEFPKEGPSILRIQQVVRGDSAAYFCASSQGTVGSNQPQHFGDGTRLSIL.

This clonotype appeared a few times. The chain links TRBV20-1 to TRBJ1-1; D unresolved. Per germline, CDR1 DFQATT and CDR2 SNEGSKA (reference sequence). V shed 3 bases and J shed 1 base, with 12 bases lying between them. CDR3 length: 14 residues. CDR3 sequence reads: CSASNSNPNTEAFF. The CDR3 DNA reads TGCAGTGCTAGTAACTCTAATCCGAACACTGAAGCTTTCTTT.

The sample holds a few counts of this clonotype. The chain carries TRBV12-3 or TRBV12-4 and TRBJ1-4; unclear D gene. V was clipped by 3 bases and J by 8 bases, with 16 bases between them. The CDR3 sequence is 15 residues long. The DNA of the CDR3 is TGTGCCAGCAGTTTTACCTTCTTGGATGGGGAAAAACTGTTTTTT. It encodes CASSFTFLDGEKLFF.

This clonotype was seen only a few times. V is TRBV5-1 and J is TRBJ1-5, with 7 bases matching TRBD1. This CDR3 is built from 15 residues. The V gene end was trimmed by 3 bases and the J gene end by 0 bases; junction bases not matched to a gene: 3. The V gene's germline CDR1 is SGHRS and CDR2 YFSETQ. The CDR3 nucleotides are TGCGCCAGCAGCTCCGGGACAGATAGCAATCAGCCCCAGCATTTT. This sequence encodes CASSSGTDSNQPQHF.

The chain is built from TRBV5-1 and TRBJ1-2; the D is unclear. CDR1 and CDR2 from the germline V gene are SGHRS and YFSETQ. V lost 1 base and J 7 bases, leaving 17 bases between the germline ends. CDR3 size: 15 residues. DNA of the CDR3: TGCGCCAGCAGCTTGCCGGGATTTCTTTTTAGTGGCTACACCTTC. Translating gives CASSLPGFLFSGYTF.

A few counts support this clonotype. The CDR3 bases are TGTGCCAGCACCCTAGGACTAGCGGGATCGCCAGATACGCAGTATTTT. It encodes CASTLGLAGSPDTQYF. This chain connects TRBV2 to TRBJ2-3, with 12 bases identical to TRBD2. Germline CDR1 SNHLY, CDR2 FYNNEI. The J segment lost 4 bases and the V segment lost 7 bases, leaving 9 bases of the junction unmatched. This CDR3 contains 16 residues.